The text below deals with one TCR beta chain. Its antigen is unknown. The entry originates in a study of cytomegalovirus exposure and HLA in healthy donors. Turning to the study itself: It was reported in a later analysis that the roughly 120 validation repertoires used the same platform as the 500 to 700 first-cohort repertoires. Findings and caveats of the study: Researchers reported that a few CMV-associated chains were confirmed in vitro as CMV antigen-specific.

The germline CDR1 and CDR2 sequences are MNHEY and SVGAGI. Losses at the gene ends were 5 bases for V and 8 bases for J; bases not matched to a gene: 12. This CDR3 has 15 amino acids. Profiled with immunoSEQ multiplex PCR; TCRdb holds only in-frame clones, not every one. The repertoire holds some 70,000 clones, over 95% seen once, with under 2.5% in the top ten. Separation from the approximately 720-subject first cohort characterized the roughly 120-subject validation cohort, to which the donors belonged. Sequences were obtained from PBMCs. The source of this sequence is a man younger than 35 in good health and CMV-seronegative. The chain employs TRBV6-5 and TRBJ1-2; 9 bases align to TRBD1. In DNA form, the CDR3 reads TGTGCCAGCAGTACTCGGGACAGGGATTATGAAGGCTACACCTTC. Encoded protein: CASSTRDRDYEGYTF.